This T cell receptor beta chain was identified during a study of blood T cell repertoires in COVID-19. On the study more broadly: There were acute and convalescent COVID-19 samples, and they came from the United States, Italy and Spain. T cells, B-cell-depleted T cells, or PBMCs supplied cDNA or gDNA.

Original processing methods: Amplification of reference gene primers was used by the study to estimate nucleated cell counts. Here immunoSEQ multiplex PCR was the method, and the copy in TCRdb shows in-frame clones only, minus some. V, J and clone size reflect that table, while D and trimming were determined from the DNA. This table holds 150,000 or so clones, about nine tenths found once. This clone was counted between two and nine times. CDR1 and CDR2 from the germline V gene are GTSNPN and SVGIG (reference sequence). This CDR3 region has 13 residues. The V and J ends lost 5 bases and 6 bases respectively, with 17 bases between them.

The TCR comes from a woman in her 70s with acute or convalescent COVID-19. The genes are TRBV30 and TRBJ2-7, with TRBD1 as a possible D gene (7 bases). The sample taken for sequencing was peripheral blood. This CDR3 is CAWYAPGGGEQYF. CDR3 coding DNA: TGTGCCTGGTATGCCCCAGGGGGAGGCGAGCAGTACTTC. Full variable domain (missing parts from reference TRBV30 and TRBJ2-7): SQTIHQWPATLVQPVGSPLSLECTVEGTSNPNLYWYRQAAGRGLQLLFYSVGIGQISSEVPQNLSASRPQDRQFILSSKKLLLSDSGFYLCAWYAPGGGEQYFGPGTRLTVT.